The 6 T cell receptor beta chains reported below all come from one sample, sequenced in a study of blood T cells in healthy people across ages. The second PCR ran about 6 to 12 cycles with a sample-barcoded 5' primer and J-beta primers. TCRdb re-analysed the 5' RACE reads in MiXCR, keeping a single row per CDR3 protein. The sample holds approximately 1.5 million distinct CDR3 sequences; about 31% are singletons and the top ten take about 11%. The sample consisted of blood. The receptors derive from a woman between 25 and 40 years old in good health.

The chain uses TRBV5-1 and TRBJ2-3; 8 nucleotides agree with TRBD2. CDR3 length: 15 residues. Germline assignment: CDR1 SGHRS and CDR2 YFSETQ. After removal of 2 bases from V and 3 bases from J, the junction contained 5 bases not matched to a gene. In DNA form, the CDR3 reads TGCGCCAGCAGCTTCCAGCGGGGGACAACAGATACGCAGTATTTT. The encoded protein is CASSFQRGTTDTQYF. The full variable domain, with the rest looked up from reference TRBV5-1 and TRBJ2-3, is KAGVTQTPRYLIKTRGQQVTLSCSPISGHRSVSWYQQTPGQGLQFLFEYFSETQRNKGNFPGRFSGRQFSNSRSEMNVSTLELGDSALYLCASSFQRGTTDTQYFGPGTRLTVL.

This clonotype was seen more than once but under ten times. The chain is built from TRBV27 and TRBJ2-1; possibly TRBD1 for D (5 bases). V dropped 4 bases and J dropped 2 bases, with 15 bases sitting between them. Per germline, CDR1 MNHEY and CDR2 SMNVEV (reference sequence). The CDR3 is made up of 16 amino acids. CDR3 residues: CASSSDFRDTYNEQFF. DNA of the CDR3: TGTGCCAGCAGTTCCGACTTCAGGGATACCTACAATGAGCAGTTCTTC.

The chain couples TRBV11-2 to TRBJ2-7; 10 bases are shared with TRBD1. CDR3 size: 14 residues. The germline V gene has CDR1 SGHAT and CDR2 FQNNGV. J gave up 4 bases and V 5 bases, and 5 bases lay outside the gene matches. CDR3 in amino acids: CASSHGTGEYEQYF. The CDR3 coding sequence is TGTGCCAGCAGCCACGGGACAGGGGAGTACGAGCAGTACTTC.

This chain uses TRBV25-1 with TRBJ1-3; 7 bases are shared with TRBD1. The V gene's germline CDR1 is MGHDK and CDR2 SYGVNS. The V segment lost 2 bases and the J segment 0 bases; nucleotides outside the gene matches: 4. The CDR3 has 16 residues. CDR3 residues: CASSEGGTVSGNTIYF. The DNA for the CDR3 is TGTGCCAGCAGTGAAGGGGGGACAGTCTCTGGAAACACCATATATTTT.

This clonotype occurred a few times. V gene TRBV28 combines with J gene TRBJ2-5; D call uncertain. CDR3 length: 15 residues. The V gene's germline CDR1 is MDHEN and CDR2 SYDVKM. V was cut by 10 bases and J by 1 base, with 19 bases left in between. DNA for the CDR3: TGTGCCACTATCGACCCTGGGAATCTCCAAGAGACCCAGTACTTC. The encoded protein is CATIDPGNLQETQYF.

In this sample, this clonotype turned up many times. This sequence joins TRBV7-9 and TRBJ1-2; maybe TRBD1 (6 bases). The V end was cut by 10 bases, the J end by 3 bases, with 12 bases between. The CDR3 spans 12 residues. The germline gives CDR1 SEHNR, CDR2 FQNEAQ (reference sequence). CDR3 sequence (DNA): TGTGCCACCACAGGGAGCGACTATGGCTACACCTTC. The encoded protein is CATTGSDYGYTF.